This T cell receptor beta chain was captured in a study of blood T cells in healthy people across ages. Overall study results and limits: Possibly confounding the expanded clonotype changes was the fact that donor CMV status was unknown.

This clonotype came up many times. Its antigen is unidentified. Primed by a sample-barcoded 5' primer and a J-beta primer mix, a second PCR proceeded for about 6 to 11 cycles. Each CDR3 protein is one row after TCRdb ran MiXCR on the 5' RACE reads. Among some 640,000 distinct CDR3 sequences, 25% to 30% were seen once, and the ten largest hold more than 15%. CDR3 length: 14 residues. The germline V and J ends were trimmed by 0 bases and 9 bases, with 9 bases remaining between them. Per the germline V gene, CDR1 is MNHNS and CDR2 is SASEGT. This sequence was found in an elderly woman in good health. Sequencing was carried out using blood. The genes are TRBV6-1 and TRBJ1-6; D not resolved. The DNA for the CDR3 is TGTGCCAGCAGTGAAGCTTTCAGTTCTTCACCCCTCCACTTT. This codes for CASSEAFSSSPLHF.